The present TCR beta chain was sequenced within a study of cytomegalovirus exposure and HLA in healthy donors. General observations from the study: The authors later found TCR association rates varying by HLA locus, with DRB1 most and HLA-C fewest. According to an earlier analysis, most TCR beta V segments yielded productive rearrangements about 90% or about 30% of the time. The investigators catalogued 150 to 200 TCR beta chains as cytomegalovirus-associated.

The primer mix had 60 Vbeta and 13 Jbeta primers. This table comes from immunoSEQ multiplex PCR, and its TCRdb copy is limited to in-frame clones, with some not included. The repertoire includes over 50,000 clones, 70% to 90% of them detected once, and about 1.6% sits in the top ten. The sample holds one count of this clone. The antigen is undetermined. The CDR3 loop spans 14 amino acids. CDR1 and CDR2 (germline): SEHNR, FQNEAQ (reference sequence). V dropped 3 bases and J dropped 3 bases, with 11 bases sitting between them. The receptor was derived from a young man in good health and CMV-seropositive. The chain combines TRBV7-9 with TRBJ1-2; D might be TRBD1 (5 bases). Sequencing used PBMCs. CDR3 DNA: TGTGCCAGCAGCTTGGAGGGGACCTACTATGGCTACACCTTC. Translation gives CASSLEGTYYGYTF.